This record covers a single TCR beta chain. This clone was observed a single time. Its antigen is still unknown. The record has no base qualities; no much larger clone is one base away. The entry originates in a study of brain metastases from non-small cell lung cancer (dated by TCRdb to between 2018 and 2020). Background for the entire study: The study profiled the immune microenvironment of paired resected primary tumors and brain metastases from non-small-cell lung cancer patients.

Library generation was performed with the immunoSEQ multiplex PCR assay. Sequencing of the T-cell receptor beta chain repertoire was carried out together with a 770-gene immune expression panel. The source is immuneACCESS, and TCRdb retained only in-frame sequences with V and J called. Part of the clones is not carried over; for the studies checked, unresolved V genes explain less than half of this, and the remainder is unexplained. The sample table shows 1,500 to 2,000 clones, and approximately 89% are seen once. The ten most abundant clones make up about 2.9% of the sample. The cysteine opens and the phenylalanine closes a CDR3 of 13 amino acids. The kept DNA is CDR3 alone, 39 bases in frame from the first base. V is pared back by 3 bases and J by 7 bases, with 7 bases lying between the germline termini. CDR1 and CDR2 are read off the germline V gene as ENHRY and SYGVKD. Overall study outcomes, separate from this receptor: T-cell clones were apparently expanded in 64% of brain metastases relative to the matched primary tumors. Lower T-cell infiltration was exhibited by brain metastases compared with primary tumors (P < 0.001). Paired brain metastases and primary tumors largely shared TCR repertoires, although T-cell densities in the metastases were sparse.

The cohort comprised some 40 patients with surgically resected non-small-cell lung cancer who had both primary tumor and brain metastasis specimens. Tumor specimens were archival formalin-fixed, paraffin-embedded tissues. The sequenced sample consisted of tissue from a brain metastasis. Sample cell subset or site, as interpreted from the label and publication: resected brain metastasis paired with primary lung tumor. The origin of this receptor is a donor aged 40 or older with non-small cell lung cancer. The chain is assembled from TRBV10-3 and TRBJ1-6; a confident D gene designation cannot be given. The CDR3 reads CAISEGRNSPLHF. The sequenced DNA: TGTGCCATCAGTGAAGGGAGGAATTCACCCCTCCACTTT.